Each of the 20 T cell receptor beta chains below was sequenced from the same sample in a study of blood T cell repertoires in COVID-19. Clones were sequenced by immunoSEQ multiplex PCR, and TCRdb holds only the in-frame ones, with some missing. The sample includes about 170,000 clones, 70% to 90% of them seen just once. The specimen was peripheral blood. The receptors derive from a woman aged 80 or over with COVID-19, enrolled during active disease.

This clone has a handful of counts. This chain joins TRBV28 and TRBJ2-1; weak D call: TRBD1 (6 bases). The CDR3 runs to 11 residues. With 9 bases removed from V and 4 bases from J, the gap between germline ends came to 7 bases. Germline V CDR1 and CDR2: MDHEN, SYDVKM. In DNA, the CDR3 is TGTGCCAGTCAGGGGTACAATGAGCAGTTCTTC. This encodes CASQGYNEQFF.

This chain links TRBV5-1 with TRBJ2-3; 7 bases fit TRBD2. This CDR3 contains 15 residues. Looked up from germline, CDR1 is SGHRS and CDR2 is YFSETQ. The junction had 5 bases not matched to a gene; V was cut back by 4 bases and J by 0 bases. The CDR3 region is CASSRAGTSTDTQYF. The DNA of the CDR3 is TGCGCCAGCAGCCGAGCGGGGACTAGCACAGATACGCAGTATTTT.

This clone was seen only a few times. This chain connects TRBV5-8 to TRBJ1-5, with D possibly TRBD1 on 6 matching bases. V was shortened by 7 bases and J by 5 bases, with 22 bases between the two germline ends. Germline V gene lookup returns CDR1 SGHTS and CDR2 YDEGEE. The CDR3 spans 16 residues. CDR3 region: CASELGGGGRYQPQHF. CDR3 nucleotide sequence: TGTGCCAGCGAGCTTGGAGGGGGGGGCAGGTATCAGCCCCAGCATTTT.

CDR3 residues: CASRWGTGGTGELFF. The CDR3 nucleotides are TGTGCCAGTCGGTGGGGGACAGGTGGCACCGGGGAGCTGTTTTTT. V usage is TRBV11-3 and J usage is TRBJ2-2; 8 nucleotides agree with TRBD1. V trimming: 9 bases; J trimming: 4 bases; junction bases outside the gene matches: 10. The germline gives CDR1 SGHNT, CDR2 YENEEA. This CDR3 contains 15 residues.

CDR3 in DNA: TGTGCCAGCTCACGCGGGAATTATAGCAATCAGCCCCAGCATTTT. Translating gives CASSRGNYSNQPQHF. The chain has TRBV18 and TRBJ1-5; D remains ambiguous. Germline loops: CDR1 KGHSH, CDR2 LQKENI. The germline V and J ends were trimmed by 4 bases and 0 bases, with 10 bases remaining between them. This CDR3 is 15 amino acids long.

This clone was counted only a few times. The rearrangement links TRBV7-9 to TRBJ1-4, with D possibly TRBD1 on 6 matching bases. Germline V gene sequence: CDR1 SEHNR, CDR2 FQNEAQ (reference sequence). The V end lost 5 bases, the J end lost 5 bases, and 15 bases lay between the germline ends. The CDR3 runs to 15 residues. As DNA, the CDR3 is TGTGCCAGCAGCGCCTGGACAGCAAGGAATGAAAAACTGTTTTTT. Translated: CASSAWTARNEKLFF. Complete variable domain (other parts from reference TRBV7-9 and TRBJ1-4): DTGVSQNPRHKITKRGQNVTFRCDPISEHNRLYWYRQTLGQGPEFLTYFQNEAQLEKSRLLSDRFSAERPKGSFSTLEIQRTEQGDSAMYLCASSAWTARNEKLFFGSGTQLSVL.

V usage is TRBV5-5 and J usage is TRBJ2-1, with TRBD1 identical over 9 bases. This CDR3 is built from 16 residues. Germline values: CDR1 SGHKS, CDR2 YYEKEE (reference sequence). With V trimmed by 2 bases and J by 4 bases, 7 bases remained unmatched. The CDR3 reads CASSLSGQGNYNEQFF. In nucleotides, the CDR3 is TGTGCCAGCAGCTTATCGGGACAGGGCAATTACAATGAGCAGTTCTTC.

The V and J genes are TRBV9 and TRBJ1-1, with D uncertain. The CDR3 is 15 residues long. V dropped 0 bases and J dropped 0 bases, with 9 bases sitting between them. CDR1 and CDR2 (germline): SGDLS, YYNGEE. CDR3 in amino acids: CASSVGGVLNTEAFF. The CDR3 DNA is TGTGCCAGCAGCGTAGGCGGGGTCTTGAACACTGAAGCTTTCTTT.

V usage is TRBV7-3 and J usage is TRBJ1-1; D is undetermined. V was trimmed by 3 bases and J by 4 bases, leaving 12 bases between them. This CDR3 is 14 amino acids long. Looked up from germline, CDR1 is SGHTA and CDR2 is FQGTGA. In DNA form, the CDR3 reads TGTGCCAGCAGCTTGCTACCATATGGCACTGAAGCTTTCTTT. Residues: CASSLLPYGTEAFF.

The chain joins TRBV29-1 to TRBJ1-5, with TRBD1 identical over 9 bases. CDR1 is SQVTM and CDR2 is ANQGSEA in the germline V gene. The CDR3 contains 15 residues. Losses at the gene ends were 6 bases for V and 6 bases for J; bases not matched to a gene: 12. This CDR3 is CSVGDRENERQPQHF. Here the CDR3 DNA reads TGCAGCGTGGGGGACAGGGAGAACGAGCGTCAGCCCCAGCATTTT.

Details on this clone: Other DNA sequences within the sample encode an identical CDR3. V usage is TRBV9 and J usage is TRBJ1-2; unclear D gene. CDR1 is SGDLS, CDR2 YYNGEE, per germline. Between the trimmed V and J ends, which lost 0 bases and 5 bases, there was a span of 8 bases. The length of the CDR3 is 13 residues. The CDR3 coding sequence is TGTGCCAGCAGCGTAGGGACTGGATATGGCTACACCTTC. Protein product: CASSVGTGYGYTF.

V usage is TRBV6-5 and J usage is TRBJ1-6, with D possibly matching TRBD1 (6 bases). CDR3 length: 15 amino acids. CDR1 MNHEY and CDR2 SVGAGI come from the germline V gene. Trimming took off 0 bases at V and 10 bases at J, with 13 bases between the two ends. CDR3 DNA: TGTGCCAGCAGTTACTCGGGGGCCATAGGGTCACCCCTCCACTTT. Amino acid sequence: CASSYSGAIGSPLHF.

This clone was observed once. The rearrangement links TRBV6-5 to TRBJ2-1; possible D gene TRBD2, 6 bases. Germline CDR1 reads MNHEY; CDR2 reads SVGAGI. The germline V and J ends were trimmed by 6 bases and 5 bases, with 11 bases remaining between them. The CDR3 sequence is 13 residues long. The CDR3 region is CASSQGLNNEQFF. DNA for the CDR3: TGTGCCAGCAGCCAAGGACTAAACAATGAGCAGTTCTTC.

The DNA for the CDR3 is TGTGCCAGCAGCCAAGGAGGCGCTCAGCCCCAGCATTTT. Amino acid sequence: CASSQGGAQPQHF. The rearrangement joins TRBV3-1 (or the pseudogene TRBV3-2) to TRBJ1-5, with no clear D. CDR1 is LGHDT, CDR2 YNNKEL, per germline (reference sequence). The CDR3 has 13 residues. V was clipped by 1 base and J by 6 bases, with 7 bases between them.

The gene calls are TRBV5-1 and TRBJ2-3; 11 bases match TRBD2. Germline V lookup: CDR1 SGHRS, CDR2 YFSETQ. V lost 1 base and J lost 4; bases outside the gene matches: 5. The CDR3 length is 16 residues. CDR3 bases: TGCGCCAGCAGCTTGTTTCTAGCGGGAGGCTCAGATACGCAGTATTTT. Translated: CASSLFLAGGSDTQYF. Complete variable domain (other parts from reference TRBV5-1 and TRBJ2-3): KAGVTQTPRYLIKTRGQQVTLSCSPISGHRSVSWYQQTPGQGLQFLFEYFSETQRNKGNFPGRFSGRQFSNSRSEMNVSTLELGDSALYLCASSLFLAGGSDTQYFGPGTRLTVL.

The chain employs TRBV12-5 and TRBJ1-2, with a weak D call TRBD1 (5 bases). The CDR3 is 16 amino acids. V shed 6 bases and J shed 0 bases, with 17 bases lying between them. Germline V gene data show CDR1 as LGHNT and CDR2 as FRNRAP. The CDR3 loop is CASGYRSLVANYGYTF. The CDR3 region has the DNA TGTGCTAGTGGCTACAGGTCGTTGGTAGCTAACTATGGCTACACCTTC.

The V and J genes are TRBV5-1 and TRBJ1-2; 12 positions match TRBD1. The CDR3 is 15 residues long. Germline V lookup: CDR1 SGHRS, CDR2 YFSETQ. V shed 4 bases and J 6 bases; nucleotides not matched to a gene: 7. CDR3: CASSGSGTGGDGYTF. As DNA, the CDR3 is TGCGCCAGCAGCGGATCCGGGACAGGGGGCGATGGCTACACCTTC.

V gene TRBV12-3 or TRBV12-4 combines with J gene TRBJ1-5; TRBD1 might be the D (6 bases). This CDR3 contains 13 residues. V lost 6 bases to trimming and J lost 7 bases, with 13 bases between them. DNA of the CDR3: TGTGCCAGCAGCCAGGGGCTAAGGCAGCCCCAGCATTTT. Translating it yields CASSQGLRQPQHF.

The CDR3 sequence is CAISEGRSVPQHF. In DNA, the CDR3 is TGTGCCATCAGTGAGGGACGTAGCGTTCCCCAGCATTTT. This chain joins TRBV10-3 and TRBJ1-5; the D is unclear. Germline CDR1 ENHRY, CDR2 SYGVKD. The CDR3 consists of 13 residues. Deletions cut 2 bases from V and 10 bases from J, with 12 bases between.

CDR3 region: CASSQVPGQGNEKLFF. In nucleotides, the CDR3 is TGTGCCAGCAGCCAAGTTCCGGGACAGGGCAATGAAAAACTGTTTTTT. The rearrangement uses TRBV3-1 (or the pseudogene TRBV3-2) and TRBJ1-4; 9 bases match TRBD1. With 1 base clipped from V and 5 bases from J, the junction kept 5 bases outside the gene matches. The V gene's germline CDR1 is LGHDT and CDR2 YNNKEL (reference sequence). The CDR3 sequence is 16 residues long.